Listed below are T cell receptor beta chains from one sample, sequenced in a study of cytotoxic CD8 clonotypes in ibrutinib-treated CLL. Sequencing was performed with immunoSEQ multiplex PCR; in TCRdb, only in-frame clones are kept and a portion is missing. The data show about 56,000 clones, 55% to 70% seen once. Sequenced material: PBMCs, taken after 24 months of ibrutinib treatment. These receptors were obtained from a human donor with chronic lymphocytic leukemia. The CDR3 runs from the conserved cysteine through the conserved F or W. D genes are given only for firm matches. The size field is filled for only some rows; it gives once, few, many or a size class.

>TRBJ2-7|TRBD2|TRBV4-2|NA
CASSQGRGLAYEQYF
TGTGCCAGCAGCCAAGGGCGGGGACTAGCCTACGAGCAGTACTTC
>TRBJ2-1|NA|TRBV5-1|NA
CASSRLLGGGHEQFF
TGCGCCAGCAGCCGGCTCTTGGGAGGGGGTCATGAGCAGTTCTTC
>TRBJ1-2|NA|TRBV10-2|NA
CASSDWLDGYTF
TGCGCCAGCAGTGATTGGCTGGATGGCTACACCTTC
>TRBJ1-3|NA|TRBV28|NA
CASSFRDIWNTIYF
TGTGCCAGCAGCTTCAGGGACATCTGGAACACCATATATTTT
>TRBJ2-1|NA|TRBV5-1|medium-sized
CASSPGTYTYNEQFF
TGCGCCAGCAGCCCCGGGACGTACACCTACAATGAGCAGTTCTTC
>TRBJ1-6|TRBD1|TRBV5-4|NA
CASSETGSGNSPLHF
TGTGCCAGCAGCGAGACAGGGTCTGGTAATTCACCCCTCCACTTT
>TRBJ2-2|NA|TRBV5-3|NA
CARSLRDGEKSNTGELFF
TGTGCCAGAAGCTTGCGAGACGGGGAAAAATCGAACACCGGGGAGCTGTTTTTT
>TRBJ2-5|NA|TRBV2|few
CASSEIHRETQYF
TGTGCCAGCAGTGAAATCCACAGGGAGACCCAGTACTTC
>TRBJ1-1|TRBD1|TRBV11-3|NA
CASSWPGGTEAFF
TGTGCCAGCAGCTGGCCAGGGGGGACCGAAGCTTTCTTT
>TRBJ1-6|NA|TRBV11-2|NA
CASSLVTRLSYSPLHF
TGTGCCAGCAGCTTAGTAACCAGATTGTCGTATTCACCCCTCCACTTT
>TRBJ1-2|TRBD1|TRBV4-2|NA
CASSQVAGQGTNYGYTF
TGTGCCAGCAGCCAAGTAGCGGGACAGGGAACTAACTATGGCTACACCTTC
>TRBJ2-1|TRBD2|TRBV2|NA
CASREALADNEQFF
TGTGCCAGCAGAGAGGCACTAGCGGACAATGAGCAGTTCTTC
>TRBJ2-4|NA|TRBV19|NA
CASSHRTTQNIQYF
TGTGCCAGTAGCCACCGGACTACGCAAAACATTCAGTACTTC
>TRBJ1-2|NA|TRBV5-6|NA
CASSLGQGRYGYTF
TGTGCCAGCAGCTTGGGGCAGGGGCGATATGGCTACACCTTC
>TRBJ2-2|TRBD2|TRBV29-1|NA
CSVAFLAGTGELFF
TGCAGCGTTGCTTTCCTAGCGGGGACCGGGGAGCTGTTTTTT
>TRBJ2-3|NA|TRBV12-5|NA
CASGLGGGTDTQYF
TGTGCTAGTGGTTTAGGCGGGGGCACAGATACGCAGTATTTT
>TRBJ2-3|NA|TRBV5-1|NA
CASRKRQDGTGTDTQYF
TGCGCCAGCAGGAAACGACAGGATGGGACTGGCACAGATACGCAGTATTTT
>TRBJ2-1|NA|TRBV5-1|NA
CASSLAGRDPSVEQFF
TGCGCCAGCAGCTTGGCCGGGCGGGACCCTTCAGTTGAGCAGTTCTTC
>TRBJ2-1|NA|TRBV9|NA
CASSVGTGAYNEQFF
TGTGCCAGCAGCGTTGGTACAGGAGCCTACAATGAGCAGTTCTTC
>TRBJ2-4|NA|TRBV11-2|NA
CASSFQVAKNIQYF
TGTGCCAGCAGCTTCCAAGTAGCCAAAAACATTCAGTACTTC
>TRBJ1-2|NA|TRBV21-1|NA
CASSKGSPGRGYTF
TGTGCCAGCAGCAAAGGGAGCCCAGGTAGAGGCTACACCTTC
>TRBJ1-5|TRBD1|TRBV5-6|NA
CASSYWDRVSNQPQHF
TGTGCCAGCAGTTACTGGGACAGGGTAAGCAATCAGCCCCAGCATTTT
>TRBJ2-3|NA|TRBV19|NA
CARAGDTQYF
TGTGCCAGAGCAGGAGATACGCAGTATTTT
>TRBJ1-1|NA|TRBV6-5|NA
CASSYSVGLNTEAFF
TGTGCCAGCAGTTACTCAGTGGGCTTGAACACTGAAGCTTTCTTT
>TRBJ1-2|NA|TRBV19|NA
CASSIYLGRGYTF
TGTGCCAGTAGTATATATCTGGGCAGGGGCTACACCTTC
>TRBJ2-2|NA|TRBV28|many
CASSSTNTGIYTGELFF
TGTGCCAGCAGTTCAACAAATACCGGAATCTACACCGGGGAGCTGTTTTTT
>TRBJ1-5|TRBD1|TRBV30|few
CAWQGARNQPQHF
TGTGCCTGGCAGGGGGCGCGCAATCAGCCCCAGCATTTT
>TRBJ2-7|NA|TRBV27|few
CASSLYSQLREQYF
TGTGCCAGCAGTTTATATAGCCAGCTAAGAGAGCAGTACTTC
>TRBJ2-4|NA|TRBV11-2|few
CASTEVGKNIQYF
TGTGCCAGCACCGAGGTTGGCAAAAACATTCAGTACTTC
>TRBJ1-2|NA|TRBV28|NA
CASSFRGYGYTF
TGTGCCAGCAGTTTTAGGGGCTATGGCTACACCTTC
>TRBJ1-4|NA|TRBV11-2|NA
CASSLVGEKLFF
TGTGCCAGCAGCTTAGTCGGGGAAAAACTGTTTTTT
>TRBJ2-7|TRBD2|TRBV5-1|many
CASSWTGGSSYEQYF
TGCGCCAGCAGCTGGACGGGCGGGAGCTCCTACGAGCAGTACTTC
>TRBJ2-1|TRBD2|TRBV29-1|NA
CSVEDRTSGRLRSYNEQFF
TGCAGCGTTGAAGATCGGACTAGCGGGAGGCTTCGTTCCTACAATGAGCAGTTCTTC
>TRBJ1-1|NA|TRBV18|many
CASSQGGSTEAFF
TGTGCCAGCTCACAGGGGGGAAGCACTGAAGCTTTCTTT
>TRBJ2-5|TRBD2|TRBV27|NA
CASSWSGSRGETQYF
TGTGCCAGCAGTTGGAGCGGGAGTCGGGGGGAGACCCAGTACTTC
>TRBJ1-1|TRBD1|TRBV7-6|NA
CASSLVQGSSEAFF
TGTGCCAGCAGCTTAGTACAGGGGAGCTCTGAAGCTTTCTTT
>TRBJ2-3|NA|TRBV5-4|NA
CASSLTVSTDTQYF
TGTGCCAGCAGCTTGACGGTTAGCACAGATACGCAGTATTTT
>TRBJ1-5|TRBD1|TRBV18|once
CASSPTGTGGRQPQHF
TGTGCCAGCTCACCAACCGGGACAGGGGGTAGACAGCCCCAGCATTTT
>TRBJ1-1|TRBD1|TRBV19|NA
CASIGQGASGAFF
TGTGCCAGTATCGGACAGGGGGCTTCGGGAGCTTTCTTT
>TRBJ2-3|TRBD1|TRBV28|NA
CASIQGDRGTDTQYF
TGTGCCAGCATCCAGGGGGACAGGGGCACAGATACGCAGTATTTT
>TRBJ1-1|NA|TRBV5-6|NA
CASSRHQLNTEAFF
TGTGCCAGCAGCCGACATCAGCTGAACACTGAAGCTTTCTTT
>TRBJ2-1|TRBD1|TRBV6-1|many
CASSRTGGSYNEQFF
TGTGCCAGCAGTCGGACAGGGGGCTCCTACAATGAGCAGTTCTTC
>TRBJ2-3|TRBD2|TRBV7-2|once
CASSRTSGQHTDTQYF
TGTGCCAGCAGCCGGACTAGCGGGCAGCACACAGATACGCAGTATTTT
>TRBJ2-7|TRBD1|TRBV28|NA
CASSLQPRTGAAYEQYF
TGTGCCAGCAGTTTACAACCACGGACAGGGGCGGCCTACGAGCAGTACTTC
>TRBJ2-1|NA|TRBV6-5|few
CASSYSPRGRANEQFF
TGTGCCAGCAGTTACTCCCCCAGGGGTAGGGCCAATGAGCAGTTCTTC
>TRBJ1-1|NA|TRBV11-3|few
CASSPTTNTEAFF
TGTGCCAGCAGCCCCACTACGAACACTGAAGCTTTCTTT
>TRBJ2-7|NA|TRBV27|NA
CASMDSYEQYF
TGTGCCAGCATGGACTCCTACGAGCAGTACTTC
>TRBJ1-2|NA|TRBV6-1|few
CASSDGQVKTNYGYTF
TGTGCCAGCAGTGATGGACAAGTAAAGACTAACTATGGCTACACCTTC